Below, 30 T cell receptor beta chains from the same sample are listed, as sequenced in a study of blood T cell repertoires in COVID-19 (dated by TCRdb to the early 2020s). The method was the immunoSEQ multiplex PCR assay. TCRdb re-hosts the immuneACCESS table, in-frame sequences only. Its copies lack some clones; in the studies checked, an unresolved V gene accounts for under half of them, and the cause for the rest is not known. This sample is represented by 160,000 or so clones; 89% of them were singletons. Around 3% of the sample rests with the top ten. Sequencing was done on a sample of peripheral blood. These receptors were obtained from a man between 60 and 75 years old with acute or convalescent COVID-19.

The rearrangement uses TRBV5-6 and TRBJ2-2, with D possibly TRBD2 on 6 matching bases. Germline V gene sequence: CDR1 SGHDT, CDR2 YYEEEE. The ends were cut back, 7 bases at V and 1 base at J, with 20 bases in the middle. CDR3 size: 17 residues. CDR3 protein: CASCIQAGQGNTGELFF. The CDR3 DNA is TGTGCCAGCTGCATTCAGGCGGGGCAGGGGAACACCGGGGAGCTGTTTTTT.

The rearrangement uses TRBV5-1 and TRBJ2-7; 7 bases match TRBD1. Germline CDR1 SGHRS, CDR2 YFSETQ. The CDR3 is made up of 14 amino acids. With V trimmed by 3 bases and J by 0 bases, 3 bases remained unmatched. The CDR3 region is CASSSQGVSYEQYF. CDR3 coding DNA: TGCGCCAGCAGCTCCCAGGGGGTCTCCTACGAGCAGTACTTC.

V gene TRBV7-8 combines with J gene TRBJ2-7, with D possibly matching TRBD1 (5 bases). V gave up 5 bases and J gave up 5 bases, with 13 bases separating them. This CDR3 contains 13 residues. Germline CDR1 is SGHVS and CDR2 is FQNEAQ. The CDR3 DNA reads TGTGCCAGCAGCCTTGGCAGGGCCAACGAGCAGTACTTC. Its protein product is CASSLGRANEQYF.

The sample holds one count of this clone. The V call is TRBV6-2 or TRBV6-3, the J call TRBJ1-1, with D perhaps TRBD1 (5 bases). Germline values: CDR1 MNHEY, CDR2 SVGEGT. The CDR3 spans 12 residues. V lost 5 bases and J lost 5, with 9 bases in between. The CDR3 is CASSPQGTEAFF. Here the CDR3 DNA reads TGTGCCAGCAGTCCCCAGGGAACTGAAGCTTTCTTT.

The chain joins TRBV6-5 to TRBJ2-1; possible D gene TRBD2, 6 bases. The CDR3 spans 15 residues. The V gene's germline CDR1 is MNHEY and CDR2 SVGAGI. The V end was cut by 0 bases, the J end by 6 bases, with 12 bases between. The CDR3 is CASSYSGGSGNEQFF. In DNA form, the CDR3 reads TGTGCCAGCAGTTACTCTGGGGGGTCCGGCAATGAGCAGTTCTTC.

The genes are TRBV7-9 and TRBJ1-2; 8 nucleotides agree with TRBD1. CDR1 SEHNR and CDR2 FQNEAQ come from the germline V gene (reference sequence). Trimming cost V 6 bases and J 5 bases; bases outside gene matches: 11. The CDR3 length is 15 residues. The CDR3 sequence: CASSRGQGVTYGYTF. Here the CDR3 DNA reads TGTGCCAGCAGTCGTGGACAGGGAGTAACATATGGCTACACCTTC.

The chain uses TRBV6-6 and TRBJ1-6, with TRBD1 matching 7 bases. The CDR3 runs 14 residues. Trimming removed 9 bases from V and 9 bases from J; junction bases left unmatched: 11. Germline loops: CDR1 MNHNY, CDR2 SVGAGI (reference sequence). CDR3 sequence reads: CASCRDRHSSPLHF. CDR3 nucleotide sequence: TGTGCCAGTTGCCGGGACAGACATAGTTCACCCCTCCACTTT.

This clone was seen only once. The rearrangement links TRBV11-2 to TRBJ2-1; the match to TRBD1 covers 7 bases. Germline values: CDR1 SGHAT, CDR2 FQNNGV. Trimming removed 1 base from V and 5 bases from J; junction bases left unmatched: 17. The CDR3 has 19 amino acids. This chain's CDR3 is CASSLVFGSRGRGNNEQFF. CDR3 in DNA: TGTGCCAGCAGCTTAGTGTTCGGATCGCGAGGCAGGGGGAACAATGAGCAGTTCTTC. Looking up the rest from reference TRBV11-2 and TRBJ2-1 gives the full variable domain: EAGVAQSPRYKIIEKRQSVAFWCNPISGHATLYWYQQILGQGPKLLIQFQNNGVVDDSQLPKDRFSAERLKGVDSTLKIQPAKLEDSAVYLCASSLVFGSRGRGNNEQFFGPGTRLTVL.

CDR3 sequence reads: CASSHSGTGGHGELFF. The CDR3 bases are TGTGCCAGCAGCCACTCCGGGACAGGGGGCCACGGGGAGCTGTTTTTT. The rearrangement links TRBV7-9 to TRBJ2-2; 12 bases agree with TRBD1. With 5 bases clipped from V and 7 bases from J, the junction kept 8 bases outside the gene matches. CDR1 and CDR2 (germline): SEHNR, FQNEAQ (reference sequence). The CDR3 contains 16 residues. Drawing the rest from reference TRBV7-9 and TRBJ2-2, the complete variable domain is DTGVSQNPRHKITKRGQNVTFRCDPISEHNRLYWYRQTLGQGPEFLTYFQNEAQLEKSRLLSDRFSAERPKGSFSTLEIQRTEQGDSAMYLCASSHSGTGGHGELFFGEGSRLTVL.

The sample holds one count of this clone. The CDR3 here is CASSPKGPYEQYF. The DNA for the CDR3 is TGTGCCAGTAGTCCCAAGGGGCCCTACGAGCAGTACTTC. The V gene is TRBV19, the J gene TRBJ2-7; D is possibly TRBD1 (5 bases). V lost 5 bases, J lost 2 bases, and 10 bases lay in between. This CDR3 is built from 13 residues. CDR1 and CDR2 from the germline V gene are LNHDA and SQIVND (reference sequence).

The genes are TRBV3-1 (or the pseudogene TRBV3-2) and TRBJ1-4; perhaps TRBD1 as D (6 bases). Between the trimmed V and J ends, which lost 10 bases and 5 bases, there was a span of 11 bases. CDR3 length: 12 amino acids. Germline loops: CDR1 LGHDT, CDR2 YNNKEL (reference sequence). The CDR3 sequence is CATGQRNEKLFF. The CDR3 DNA is TGTGCCACCGGACAGAGGAATGAAAAACTGTTTTTT.

The rearrangement joins TRBV11-2 to TRBJ2-1; TRBD2 matches 11 bases. Germline V lookup: CDR1 SGHAT, CDR2 FQNNGV. The J segment lost 4 bases and the V segment lost 0 bases, leaving 8 bases of the junction unmatched. The length of the CDR3 is 18 residues. CDR3 region: CASSLDRSIAGGYNEQFF. The CDR3 bases are TGTGCCAGCAGCTTAGATCGGAGCATAGCGGGGGGGTACAATGAGCAGTTCTTC.

The chain joins TRBV4-2 to TRBJ1-5, with D possibly matching TRBD1 (6 bases). The germline V gene has CDR1 LGHNA and CDR2 YNFKEQ. There are 16 residues in the CDR3. Trimming pared 1 base from V and 3 bases from J, leaving 13 bases between. Written as DNA, the CDR3 is TGTGCCAGCAGCCAAGTCGTAGGGGGTTTCAATCAGCCCCAGCATTTT. It translates to CASSQVVGGFNQPQHF.

The J gene is TRBJ2-3, the V gene TRBV18; the D gene is possibly TRBD1 (5 bases). Germline V lookup: CDR1 KGHSH, CDR2 LQKENI. Trimming shortened V by 2 bases and J by 3 bases, and 9 bases separated the two germline ends. The CDR3 contains 14 residues. Here the CDR3 DNA reads TGTGCCAGCTCACCATTGGCAGGGACAGATACGCAGTATTTT. It codes for CASSPLAGTDTQYF.

J is TRBJ2-5 and V is TRBV7-9; a possible D gene is TRBD2 (6 bases). CDR3 size: 15 residues. Germline V gene lookup returns CDR1 SEHNR and CDR2 FQNEAQ (reference sequence). Trimming removed 5 bases at V and 2 bases at J, with 15 bases between. The CDR3 sequence: CASSAPLAGQETQYF. The CDR3 nucleotides read TGTGCCAGCAGCGCCCCATTGGCGGGACAAGAGACCCAGTACTTC.

The chain couples TRBV6-5 to TRBJ1-1; D is undetermined. Trimming left V 2 bases short and J 4 bases short, with 8 bases between. Germline V lookup: CDR1 MNHEY, CDR2 SVGAGI. The CDR3 is made up of 13 amino acids. The CDR3 DNA reads as TGTGCCAGCAGTTACGCCTCCGGCACTGAAGCTTTCTTT. Translation gives CASSYASGTEAFF.

The chain uses TRBV5-1 and TRBJ2-7; 8 bases fit TRBD1. Germline V gene sequence: CDR1 SGHRS, CDR2 YFSETQ. Trimming took 4 bases from V and 2 from J; bases not matched to a gene: 5. The CDR3 is 14 residues long. The CDR3 reads CASSGGTGPYEQYF. In DNA, the CDR3 is TGCGCCAGCAGCGGGGGGACAGGCCCCTACGAGCAGTACTTC.

This chain uses TRBV12-3 or TRBV12-4 with TRBJ1-2; 8 nucleotides agree with TRBD1. Unmatched junction bases numbered 8, after V lost 7 bases and J lost 7 bases. The CDR3 is 13 amino acids. Here the CDR3 reads CASTQTGVPGYTF. DNA of the CDR3: TGTGCCAGCACCCAGACAGGGGTGCCTGGCTACACCTTC.

This chain links TRBV7-2 with TRBJ2-7; D not certain. CDR1 SGHTA and CDR2 FQGNSA come from the germline V gene. The CDR3 runs 14 residues. Trimming took off 2 bases at V and 2 bases at J, with 10 bases between the two ends. CDR3 DNA: TGTGCCAGCAGCTTACTCGGAGCTACCTACGAGCAGTACTTC. Translated: CASSLLGATYEQYF.

J is TRBJ2-1 and V is TRBV19, with D possibly being TRBD1 (6 bases). Germline V gene sequence: CDR1 LNHDA, CDR2 SQIVND (reference sequence). Trimming removed 10 bases from V and 0 bases from J, with 13 bases in between. This CDR3 region has 14 residues. Written as DNA, the CDR3 is TGTGCCACCCAAATGGGGGCCTCCTACAATGAGCAGTTCTTC. The encoded protein is CATQMGASYNEQFF.

The chain carries TRBV24-1 and TRBJ2-2; D is possibly TRBD1 (6 bases). CDR3 length equals 14 residues. The germline V gene encodes CDR1 KGHDR and CDR2 SFDVKD. With 3 bases removed from V and 8 bases from J, the gap between germline ends came to 12 bases. In DNA, the CDR3 is TGTGCCACCAGTGATCTACAGGGTTTGGGGGAGCTGTTTTTT. Translating gives CATSDLQGLGELFF.

This chain joins TRBV18 and TRBJ1-4; TRBD1 matches at 8 bases. V trimming: 4 bases; J trimming: 1 base; junction bases outside the gene matches: 5. The CDR3 covers 16 residues. Germline V gene data show CDR1 as KGHSH and CDR2 as LQKENI. The CDR3 DNA sequence: TGTGCCAGCTCACTTGAAACAGGGGGAACTAATGAAAAACTGTTTTTT. Its protein product is CASSLETGGTNEKLFF.

V usage is TRBV7-8 and J usage is TRBJ1-1, with TRBD1 as a possible D gene (5 bases). The CDR3 consists of 14 residues. Deletions cut 5 bases from V and 4 bases from J, with 14 bases between. Looked up from germline, CDR1 is SGHVS and CDR2 is FQNEAQ. CDR3 region: CASSPQVGGTEAFF. In DNA form, the CDR3 reads TGTGCCAGCAGCCCACAGGTGGGGGGCACTGAAGCTTTCTTT.

The rearrangement uses TRBV30 and TRBJ2-7; 9 bases are shared with TRBD1. Germline assignment: CDR1 GTSNPN and CDR2 SVGIG (reference sequence). This CDR3 is built from 13 residues. V lost 7 bases to trimming and J lost 2 bases; unmatched junction nucleotides: 6. Here the CDR3 reads CASTTGGPYEQYF. Written as DNA, the CDR3 is TGTGCCTCAACTACAGGGGGCCCCTACGAGCAGTACTTC.

A single count supports this clone. No conserved phenylalanine or tryptophan ends this CDR3, so it is likely a read error. The limits of the CDR3 on the DNA are not certain, so only TCRdb's listed CDR3 is given. The gene calls are TRBV11-3 and TRBJ1-5; the table names TRBD1, a call not compared with the DNA. The length of the CDR3 is 12 amino acids, counting both ends. Germline lookup yields CDR1 SGHNT and CDR2 YENEEA. CDR3: CASSLHTGTGEA.

Here the CDR3 reads CASSRQNYEQYF. The CDR3 bases are TGTGCCAGCAGTCGCCAAAATTACGAGCAGTACTTC. The J gene is TRBJ2-7, the V gene TRBV6-6; no clear D. Germline-derived CDR1 and CDR2 are MNHNY and SVGAGI (reference sequence). V was trimmed by 5 bases and J by 4 bases, leaving 9 bases between them. CDR3 size: 12 residues.

The chain combines TRBV18 with TRBJ1-3, with 7 bases that match TRBD1. The J segment lost 0 bases and the V segment lost 0 bases, leaving 5 bases of the junction unmatched. This CDR3 has 17 residues. The V gene's germline CDR1 is KGHSH and CDR2 LQKENI. CDR3 loop: CASSPPQGGLSGNTIYF. The CDR3 bases are TGTGCCAGCTCACCACCCCAGGGGGGCCTCTCTGGAAACACCATATATTTT.

The chain recombines TRBV5-3 with TRBJ2-1; TRBD2 is a possible D gene (6 bases). TRBV5-3 is noted as an ORF with a role that remains uncertain. CDR3 length: 10 amino acids. The V end lost 6 bases, the J end lost 12 bases, and 10 bases lay between the germline ends. CDR3 amino acids: CARTLAVQFF. The DNA of the CDR3 is TGTGCCAGAACCTTAGCGGTGCAGTTCTTC.

V usage is TRBV3-1 (or the pseudogene TRBV3-2) and J usage is TRBJ1-2; D unclear. V lost 0 bases to trimming and J lost 4 bases, with 6 bases between them. The germline gives CDR1 LGHDT, CDR2 YNNKEL (reference sequence). CDR3 size: 13 residues. The CDR3 DNA reads TGTGCCAGCAGCCAAGAGACGGGCTATGGCTACACCTTC. As protein: CASSQETGYGYTF.

V gene TRBV5-5 combines with J gene TRBJ2-3, with D maybe TRBD1 (6 bases). V was cut by 6 bases and J by 0 bases, with 17 bases left in between. From germline, CDR1 is SGHKS and CDR2 YYEKEE (reference sequence). The CDR3 sequence is 16 residues long. The chain's CDR3 is CASTSYRDTSTDTQYF. CDR3 sequence (DNA): TGTGCCAGCACCTCGTACAGGGACACTAGCACAGATACGCAGTATTTT. The whole variable domain, remainder taken from reference TRBV5-5 and TRBJ2-3, is DAGVTQSPTHLIKTRGQQVTLRCSPISGHKSVSWYQQVLGQGPQFIFQYYEKEERGRGNFPDRFSARQFPNYSSELNVNALLLGDSALYLCASTSYRDTSTDTQYFGPGTRLTVL.